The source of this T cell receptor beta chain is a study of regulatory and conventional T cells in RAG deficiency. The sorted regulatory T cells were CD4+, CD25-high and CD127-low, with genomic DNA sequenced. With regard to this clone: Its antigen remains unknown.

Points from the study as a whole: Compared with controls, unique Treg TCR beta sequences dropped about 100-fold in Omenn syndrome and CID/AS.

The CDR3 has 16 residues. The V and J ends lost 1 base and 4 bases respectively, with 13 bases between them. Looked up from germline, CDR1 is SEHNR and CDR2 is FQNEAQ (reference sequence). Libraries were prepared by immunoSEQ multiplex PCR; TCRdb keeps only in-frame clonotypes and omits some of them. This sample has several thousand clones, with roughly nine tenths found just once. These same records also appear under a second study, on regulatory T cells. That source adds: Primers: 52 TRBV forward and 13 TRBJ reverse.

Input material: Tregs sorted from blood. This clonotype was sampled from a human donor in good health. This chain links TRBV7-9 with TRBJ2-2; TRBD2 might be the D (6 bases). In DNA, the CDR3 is TGTGCCAGCAGCTTAGGAGGGAGGTCGGGCACCGGGGAGCTGTTTTTT. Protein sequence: CASSLGGRSGTGELFF.